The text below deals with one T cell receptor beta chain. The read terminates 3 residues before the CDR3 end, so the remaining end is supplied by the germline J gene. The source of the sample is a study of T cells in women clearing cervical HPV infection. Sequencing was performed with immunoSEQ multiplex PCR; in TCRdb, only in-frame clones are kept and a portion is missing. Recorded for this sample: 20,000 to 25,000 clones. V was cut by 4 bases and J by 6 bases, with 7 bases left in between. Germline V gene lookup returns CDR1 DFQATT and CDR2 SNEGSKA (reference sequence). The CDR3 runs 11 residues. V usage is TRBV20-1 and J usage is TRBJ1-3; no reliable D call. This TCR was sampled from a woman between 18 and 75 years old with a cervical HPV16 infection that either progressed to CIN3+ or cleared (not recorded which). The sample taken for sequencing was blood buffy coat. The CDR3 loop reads CSAKHSNTIYF. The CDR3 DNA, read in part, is TGCAGTGCTAAGCACTCAAACACC.